Listed here are 32 T cell receptor beta chains from one sample, sequenced in a study of shared clonotypes between healthy human individuals (dated by TCRdb to the early 2020s). CD8 naive samples were obtained by positive selection for CCR7 among CD45RO-negative cells, yielding a CD45RA+CCR7+ population from which TemRA cells were excluded. Receptor libraries were prepared by the immunoSEQ multiplex PCR assay. TCRdb limited this immuneACCESS table to in-frame rearrangements with V and J called. A share of clones is missing; checked studies link under half to unresolved V genes, and the rest is unexplained. The sample table holds about 2 million clones, of which about 95% were seen once. The ten largest clones take up roughly 1% of the sample. Specimen: naive CD8+ T cells sorted from blood. Explained via the paper, the cell subset or site label denotes: CD45RA+CCR7+. Receptors originate from a man between 18 and 29 years old in good health.

The J gene is TRBJ1-1, the V gene TRBV9; TRBD1 aligns across 10 bases. The ends lost 3 bases at V and 3 bases at J; junction bases unmatched: 8. Germline assignment: CDR1 SGDLS and CDR2 YYNGEE. CDR3 length equals 16 residues. This CDR3 reads CASSGRGGTGDTEAFF. The CDR3 DNA is TGTGCCAGCAGCGGTAGAGGCGGGACAGGGGACACTGAAGCTTTCTTT.

This sequence joins TRBV29-1 and TRBJ1-1; 11 nucleotides agree with TRBD1. J lost 1 base, V lost 6 bases, and 7 bases had no gene match. The CDR3 contains 15 residues. The germline CDR1 and CDR2 sequences are SQVTM and ANQGSEA. The CDR3 region is CSVYWTGGSNTEAFF. CDR3 in DNA: TGCAGCGTCTATTGGACAGGGGGCTCGAACACTGAAGCTTTCTTT.

The chain employs TRBV19 and TRBJ1-1; the D gene is possibly TRBD1 (6 bases). The CDR3 consists of 13 residues. CDR1 and CDR2 from the germline V gene are LNHDA and SQIVND (reference sequence). V was clipped by 5 bases and J by 3 bases, with 10 bases between them. CDR3 nucleotide sequence: TGTGCCAGTAGTGTGACAGGTTACACTGAAGCTTTCTTT. Its translation is CASSVTGYTEAFF. Looking up the rest from reference TRBV19 and TRBJ1-1 gives the full variable domain: DGGITQSPKYLFRKEGQNVTLSCEQNLNHDAMYWYRQDPGQGLRLIYYSQIVNDFQKGDIAEGYSVSREKKESFPLTVTSAQKNPTAFYLCASSVTGYTEAFFGQGTRLTVV.

The CDR3, as DNA: TGCGCCAGCAGCCGGCGGGCCGGGACAGGGGAACAAGAGACCCAGTACTTC. It encodes CASSRRAGTGEQETQYF. The chain carries TRBV5-1 and TRBJ2-5; 10 bases fit TRBD1. The germline V gene encodes CDR1 SGHRS and CDR2 YFSETQ. J was trimmed by 2 bases and V by 4 bases; bases with no gene match: 11. The CDR3 covers 17 residues.

To note about this clone: Other nucleotide sequences in the sample specify the same CDR3. The V call is TRBV7-9, the J call TRBJ1-1; D remains ambiguous. V lost 5 bases and J lost 8, with 12 bases in between. The germline gives CDR1 SEHNR, CDR2 FQNEAQ (reference sequence). The CDR3 covers 12 residues. The CDR3 sequence: CASSLSGPEAFF. The CDR3 DNA reads TGTGCCAGCAGCCTCTCCGGGCCAGAAGCTTTCTTT. The full variable domain, in which reference TRBV7-9 and TRBJ1-1 provide the parts outside the CDR3, is DTGVSQNPRHKITKRGQNVTFRCDPISEHNRLYWYRQTLGQGPEFLTYFQNEAQLEKSRLLSDRFSAERPKGSFSTLEIQRTEQGDSAMYLCASSLSGPEAFFGQGTRLTVV.

The J gene is TRBJ2-1, the V gene TRBV27, with 9 positions matching TRBD1. Germline-derived CDR1 and CDR2 are MNHEY and SMNVEV (reference sequence). The length of the CDR3 is 15 residues. V was clipped by 4 bases and J by 0 bases; unmatched bases: 1. This CDR3 reads CASSWDRDSYNEQFF. In DNA, the CDR3 is TGTGCCAGCAGTTGGGACAGGGACTCCTACAATGAGCAGTTCTTC.

Here the CDR3 DNA reads TGTGCCAGCAGCTTATCTCCGGGGGGGGTAATCCATGAGCAGTTCTTC. Protein sequence: CASSLSPGGVIHEQFF. The chain is built from TRBV7-9 and TRBJ2-1; 8 bases align to TRBD2. CDR1 is SEHNR, CDR2 FQNEAQ, per germline (reference sequence). The length of the CDR3 is 16 residues. The V gene end was trimmed by 2 bases and the J gene end by 8 bases; junction bases not matched to a gene: 11.

The chain recombines TRBV2 with TRBJ1-1, with D tentatively TRBD1 (6 bases). This CDR3 comprises 13 residues. Germline V gene lookup returns CDR1 SNHLY and CDR2 FYNNEI. Trimming took 4 bases from V and 5 from J, leaving 11 bases between them. The CDR3 DNA is TGTGCCAGCAGTGCATTTCAGGGGACTGAAGCTTTCTTT. Translating it yields CASSAFQGTEAFF.

This clone occurred once. The gene calls are TRBV7-3 and TRBJ2-1; D is unresolved. Between the trimmed V and J ends, which lost 4 bases and 3 bases, there was a span of 16 bases. Germline CDR1 is SGHTA and CDR2 is FQGTGA. There are 16 residues in the CDR3. In nucleotides, the CDR3 is TGTGCCAGCAGCTCCCTTTTGGCTAGTATCTACAATGAGCAGTTCTTC. Residues: CASSSLLASIYNEQFF. Looking up the rest from reference TRBV7-3 and TRBJ2-1 gives the full variable domain: GAGVSQTPSNKVTEKGKYVELRCDPISGHTALYWYRQSLGQGPEFLIYFQGTGAADDSGLPNDRFFAVRPEGSVSTLKIQRTERGDSAVYLCASSSLLASIYNEQFFGPGTRLTVL.

This clone was seen only a few times. The chain employs TRBV29-1 and TRBJ1-6; D may be TRBD1 (5 bases). CDR1 and CDR2 (germline): SQVTM, ANQGSEA. Trimming stripped 3 bases from V and 8 bases from J, with 8 bases between. The CDR3 totals 12 residues. The CDR3, as DNA: TGCAGCGTTGAGGAGGGGCATTCACCCCTCCACTTT. Translated, it gives CSVEEGHSPLHF.

This chain joins TRBV9 and TRBJ1-1; TRBD1 is a possible D gene (5 bases). Germline V gives CDR1 SGDLS, CDR2 YYNGEE. The V end was cut by 0 bases, the J end by 6 bases, with 12 bases between. The CDR3 spans 14 residues. CDR3 DNA: TGTGCCAGCAGCGTAGGGGATCAGGGACCTGAAGCTTTCTTT. Amino acids: CASSVGDQGPEAFF.

V and J are TRBV9 and TRBJ2-1; 8 bases agree with TRBD1. V shed 0 bases, J shed 1 base, and the junction held 9 bases outside the gene matches. The V gene's germline CDR1 is SGDLS and CDR2 YYNGEE. The CDR3 covers 18 residues. The CDR3 region has the DNA TGTGCCAGCAGCGTAGACCAGGGGGCGGTAGTATCCTACAATGAGCAGTTCTTC. Its protein product is CASSVDQGAVVSYNEQFF.

This clone has a single count. The V and J genes are TRBV13 and TRBJ2-5, with TRBD2 matching over 8 bases. This CDR3 region has 15 residues. The V segment lost 3 bases and the J segment 3 bases; nucleotides outside the gene matches: 6. Germline lookup yields CDR1 PRHDT and CDR2 FYEKMQ (reference sequence). Written as DNA, the CDR3 is TGTGCCAGCAGCTTCCACGGAGCGGGAGAAGAGACCCAGTACTTC. Amino acid sequence: CASSFHGAGEETQYF.

The CDR3 loop is CASSSRGYEQYF. CDR3 bases: TGTGCCAGCAGCTCGCGGGGCTACGAGCAGTACTTC. V usage is TRBV5-4 and J usage is TRBJ2-7, with D possibly being TRBD2 (6 bases). The CDR3 is 12 residues long. CDR1 and CDR2 from the germline V gene are SGHNT and YYREEE (reference sequence). Trimming pared 3 bases from V and 3 bases from J, leaving 7 bases between.

The chain carries TRBV19 and TRBJ2-6, with 7 bases matching TRBD2. CDR3 length: 15 residues. From germline, CDR1 is LNHDA and CDR2 SQIVND (reference sequence). V was pared by 1 base and J by 12 bases, with 9 bases of the junction left unmatched. The CDR3 loop is CASSIGGGPPFVLTF. The CDR3 region has the DNA TGTGCCAGTAGTATAGGGGGGGGACCGCCCTTCGTCCTGACTTTC.

The rearrangement joins TRBV29-1 to TRBJ2-1; 11 nucleotides match TRBD2. In germline, CDR1 is SQVTM, CDR2 ANQGSEA. The CDR3 runs 15 residues. Losses at the gene ends were 6 bases for V and 3 bases for J; bases not matched to a gene: 7. The CDR3 spells CSVHPGLAVYNEQFF. The CDR3 nucleotides are TGCAGCGTCCATCCGGGACTAGCGGTCTACAATGAGCAGTTCTTC.

This sequence joins TRBV27 and TRBJ2-2; D not resolved. This CDR3 contains 11 residues. The V and J ends lost 4 bases and 8 bases respectively, with 5 bases between them. Looked up from germline, CDR1 is MNHEY and CDR2 is SMNVEV (reference sequence). CDR3 in amino acids: CASSSWGELFF. The CDR3 DNA is TGTGCCAGCAGTTCTTGGGGGGAGCTGTTTTTT.

The chain recombines TRBV2 with TRBJ2-1; D is unresolved. The CDR3 totals 15 residues. Per the germline V gene, CDR1 is SNHLY and CDR2 is FYNNEI. Trimming removed 3 bases from V and 6 bases from J, with 15 bases in between. CDR3 amino acids: CASSDDVREINEQFF. CDR3 in DNA: TGTGCCAGCAGTGATGACGTCAGAGAAATCAATGAGCAGTTCTTC.

V is TRBV9 and J is TRBJ2-1; 14 nucleotides match TRBD2. CDR3 length equals 17 residues. Germline trimming cut 4 bases from V and 9 bases from J; bases unmatched to any gene: 12. CDR1 and CDR2 (germline): SGDLS, YYNGEE. CDR3 region: CASSPRLAGGGYAEQFF. The CDR3 DNA reads as TGTGCCAGCAGCCCCAGACTAGCGGGAGGGGGTTACGCTGAGCAGTTCTTC.

The DNA for the CDR3 is TGTGCCAGTAGTATTATCGCAGGTACTGAAGCTTTCTTT. Encoded protein: CASSIIAGTEAFF. This chain uses TRBV19 with TRBJ1-1; unclear D gene. In germline, CDR1 is LNHDA, CDR2 SQIVND (reference sequence). The CDR3 is 13 amino acids. Trimming pared 3 bases from V and 5 bases from J, leaving 10 bases between.

The chain joins TRBV27 to TRBJ2-5; possible D gene TRBD1, 6 bases. Per germline, CDR1 MNHEY and CDR2 SMNVEV (reference sequence). The CDR3 sequence is 16 residues long. With 6 bases removed from V and 1 base from J, the gap between germline ends came to 18 bases. CDR3 amino acids: CASRSGVKGRQETQYF. As DNA, the CDR3 is TGTGCCAGCAGGTCAGGGGTAAAGGGCCGCCAAGAGACCCAGTACTTC.

This clone was picked up one time. The V and J genes are TRBV10-1 and TRBJ2-3; 8 nucleotides agree with TRBD2. This CDR3 has 14 residues. Germline CDR1 and CDR2: WNHNN and SYGVQD (reference sequence). The V gene end was trimmed by 9 bases and the J gene end by 2 bases; junction bases not matched to a gene: 7. CDR3 coding DNA: TGCGCCAGACCGGGACTAGTACACACAGATACGCAGTATTTT. Amino acid sequence: CARPGLVHTDTQYF.

The V gene is TRBV6-5, the J gene TRBJ1-1; D gene uncertain. CDR1 is MNHEY and CDR2 is SVGAGI in the germline V gene. V lost 0 bases and J 6 bases, leaving 17 bases between the germline ends. The CDR3 is 16 residues long. CDR3 DNA sequence: TGTGCCAGCAGTTACTCTGGTGGAGGTGAAAAATCTGAAGCTTTCTTT. This sequence encodes CASSYSGGGEKSEAFF.

This rearrangement joins TRBV2 to TRBJ2-7; possible D gene TRBD2, 6 bases. The CDR3 has 12 amino acids. From germline, CDR1 is SNHLY and CDR2 FYNNEI. V lost 3 bases to trimming and J lost 6 bases, with 9 bases between them. The CDR3 DNA is TGTGCCAGCAGTGAGGAGGGCGGCGAGCAGTACTTC. This codes for CASSEEGGEQYF.

The gene calls are TRBV5-6 and TRBJ1-3; D remains unclear. The CDR3 sequence is 17 residues long. Germline CDR1 SGHDT, CDR2 YYEEEE. Trimming left V 1 base short and J 0 bases short, with 14 bases between. The CDR3 bases are TGTGCCAGCAGCTTGTACCATTCGGGGAGCTCTGGAAACACCATATATTTT. This gives the protein CASSLYHSGSSGNTIYF. The variable domain in full, completed from reference TRBV5-6 and TRBJ1-3, reads DAGVTQSPTHLIKTRGQQVTLRCSPKSGHDTVSWYQQALGQGPQFIFQYYEEEERQRGNFPDRFSGHQFPNYSSELNVNALLLGDSALYLCASSLYHSGSSGNTIYFGEGSWLTVV.

The chain recombines TRBV7-8 with TRBJ2-7, with D uncertain. V lost 5 bases and J lost 6, with 8 bases in between. Germline loops: CDR1 SGHVS, CDR2 FQNEAQ. This CDR3 is 11 amino acids long. The CDR3 DNA reads TGTGCCAGCAGCCCCGGACCCGAGCAGTACTTC. This sequence encodes CASSPGPEQYF.

The chain carries TRBV7-2 and TRBJ1-3; D gene uncertain. The CDR3 consists of 16 residues. Germline CDR1 reads SGHTA; CDR2 reads FQGNSA. V shed 0 bases and J shed 0 bases, with 9 bases lying between them. CDR3 loop: CASSLASEGSGNTIYF. Here the CDR3 DNA reads TGTGCCAGCAGCTTAGCGTCGGAAGGCTCTGGAAACACCATATATTTT.

The chain links TRBV6-5 to TRBJ2-7; 11 bases fit TRBD2. This CDR3 has 15 amino acids. The germline gives CDR1 MNHEY, CDR2 SVGAGI. Trimming removed 7 bases from V and 2 bases from J; junction bases left unmatched: 7. Here the CDR3 reads CASTQGTSGAYEQYF. In DNA form, the CDR3 reads TGTGCCAGCACCCAAGGGACTAGCGGAGCCTACGAGCAGTACTTC.

J is TRBJ1-4 and V is TRBV4-3; D gene uncertain. Germline CDR1 reads LGHNA; CDR2 reads YSLEER. CDR3 size: 15 residues. The ends were cut back, 1 base at V and 4 bases at J, with 10 bases in the middle. DNA for the CDR3: TGCGCCAGCAGCCAAGTGTGGAACAGTAATGAAAAACTGTTTTTT. This codes for CASSQVWNSNEKLFF.

This chain connects TRBV12-5 to TRBJ2-2; 7 nucleotides match TRBD2. The CDR3 is made up of 15 amino acids. The germline CDR1 and CDR2 sequences are LGHNT and FRNRAP. The V and J ends lost 0 bases and 3 bases, in that order; junction bases with no gene match: 1. In DNA form, the CDR3 reads TGTGCTAGTGGTTTGGTCGCGGGGGACACCGGGGAGCTGTTTTTT. It codes for CASGLVAGDTGELFF.

This chain uses TRBV29-1 with TRBJ2-7, with D possibly matching TRBD2 (6 bases). Germline V gene lookup returns CDR1 SQVTM and CDR2 ANQGSEA. CDR3 length: 13 amino acids. V was shortened by 7 bases and J by 3 bases, with 16 bases between the two germline ends. DNA of the CDR3: TGCAGCGCGGCGGGGAGAACTGGCTACGAGCAGTACTTC. Residues: CSAAGRTGYEQYF.

A note on this clone: Other nucleotide sequences in the sample specify the same CDR3. CDR3 coding DNA: TGTGCCAGCAGACCGAGCGGCTCCTACAATGAGCAGTTCTTC. It is translated as CASRPSGSYNEQFF. The chain combines TRBV27 with TRBJ2-1; tentative D call: TRBD2 (5 bases). Trimming cost V 6 bases and J 0 bases, with 9 bases left between them. The germline gives CDR1 MNHEY, CDR2 SMNVEV (reference sequence). This CDR3 spans 14 amino acids.